This is a list of T cell receptor beta chains from one sample in a study of T-cell memory formation after mild COVID-19. From the 5' RACE reads, TCRdb called clonotypes with MiXCR, one entry per CDR3 protein. The sample consists of just over 300,000 distinct CDR3 sequences, less than 20% of them appearing once. Sequencing was done on a sample of PBMCs or a T cell subset sorted from them (not recorded which). All receptors come from a man between 18 and 35 years old who had mild COVID-19 (a few samples of this study predate the infection). Cell type and time point are not known. Each CDR3 is given with its conserved first and last residue. Each record gives: V gene, clone size, J gene, D gene, CDR3 protein, CDR3 DNA. The D gene is left open where the match is weak. A clone size is listed for some rows: how often the clone was seen (once, few, many), or a class if it is expanded.

TRBV7-8	few	TRBJ2-1	TRBD2	CASSLASTSGGISYNEQFF	TGTGCCAGCAGCTTAGCGAGCACTAGCGGGGGGATTTCCTACAATGAGCAGTTCTTC
TRBV7-9	NA	TRBJ1-2	NA	CASSSSGLPGTF	TGTGCCAGCAGCTCCTCGGGACTGCCGGGGACCTTC
TRBV18	few	TRBJ1-5	NA	CASSPNVDIAGQHF	TGTGCCAGCTCACCAAACGTTGACATCGCGGGTCAGCATTTT
TRBV7-2	NA	TRBJ2-1	TRBD2	CASSSRTSGNNEQFF	TGTGCCAGCAGCTCCCGGACTAGCGGCAACAATGAGCAGTTCTTC
TRBV25-1	NA	TRBJ1-3	NA	CASSERLSGNTIYF	TGTGCCAGCAGTGAGAGGCTCTCTGGAAACACCATATATTTT
TRBV30	few	TRBJ2-1	TRBD2	CAWSVLGGLLQDEQFF	TGTGCCTGGAGTGTACTGGGAGGGCTTCTTCAAGATGAGCAGTTCTTC
TRBV7-9	few	TRBJ2-1	NA	CASSLGQVAGDEQFF	TGTGCCAGCAGCTTAGGACAGGTGGCGGGTGACGAGCAGTTCTTC
TRBV6-5	few	TRBJ2-7	TRBD1	CASSYKGQRYEQYF	TGTGCCAGCAGTTACAAGGGACAGAGGTACGAGCAGTACTTC
TRBV4-1	NA	TRBJ2-6	NA	CASSQKGTGANVLTF	TGCGCCAGCAGCCAAAAGGGGACTGGGGCCAACGTCCTGACTTTC
TRBV7-2	few	TRBJ2-7	TRBD1	CASSLSGGDLYEQYF	TGTGCCAGCAGCTTATCAGGGGGCGATCTTTACGAGCAGTACTTC
TRBV5-1	few	TRBJ2-2	NA	CASSAGTGTGELFF	TGCGCCAGCAGCGCCGGGACTGGCACCGGGGAGCTGTTTTTT
TRBV6-5	NA	TRBJ2-3	NA	CASTHTAYRGARVITDTQYF	TGTGCCAGCACCCACACCGCTTATCGGGGGGCGAGAGTAATCACAGATACGCAGTATTTT
TRBV3-1	few	TRBJ2-1	TRBD1	CASQKGDRGSGEQFF	TGTGCCAGCCAAAAAGGGGACAGGGGGTCGGGCGAGCAGTTCTTC
TRBV11-2	few	TRBJ2-7	NA	CASSSRGPSSYEQYF	TGTGCCAGCAGCTCTCGGGGGCCGAGCTCCTACGAGCAGTACTTC
TRBV24-1	once	TRBJ2-2	TRBD1	CATTGQANTGELFF	TGTGCCACCACCGGACAGGCGAACACCGGGGAGCTGTTTTTT
TRBV5-1	few	TRBJ2-2	NA	CASRDGQGTGELFF	TGCGCCAGCCGGGACGGCCAGGGGACCGGGGAGCTGTTTTTT
TRBV6-5	NA	TRBJ2-5	NA	CASSTGWETQYF	TGTGCCAGCAGTACAGGGTGGGAGACCCAGTACTTC
TRBV3-1	NA	TRBJ1-4	NA	CASSSGFHEKLFF	TGTGCCAGCAGCTCGGGATTTCATGAAAAACTGTTTTTT
TRBV24-1	few	TRBJ2-2	NA	CATSERQVVGTGELFF	TGTGCCACCAGTGAGAGACAGGTGGTGGGCACCGGGGAGCTGTTTTTT
TRBV7-8	NA	TRBJ2-1	NA	CASRSRWSSYNEQFF	TGTGCCAGCAGATCCCGGTGGAGCTCCTACAATGAGCAGTTCTTC
TRBV7-2	NA	TRBJ1-4	TRBD1	CASRETGGNEKLFF	TGTGCCAGCAGAGAGACAGGGGGTAATGAAAAACTGTTTTTT
TRBV24-1	once	TRBJ2-3	NA	CATSDPGETDTQYF	TGTGCCACCAGTGACCCGGGGGAAACAGATACGCAGTATTTT
TRBV6-5	NA	TRBJ1-4	TRBD1	CASSYTARGQRGKLFF	TGTGCCAGCAGTTACACAGCTAGGGGGCAGCGAGGAAAACTGTTTTTT
TRBV12-3/TRBV12-4	NA	TRBJ2-5	TRBD2	CASSLSWLAGGRETQYF	TGTGCCAGCAGTTTATCCTGGCTAGCGGGGGGGCGAGAGACCCAGTACTTC
TRBV29-1	NA	TRBJ1-2	NA	CSVWAGLGAYGYTF	TGCAGCGTTTGGGCGGGCTTGGGGGCTTATGGCTACACCTTC
TRBV7-8	NA	TRBJ2-7	NA	CASSLGRGRYEQYF	TGTGCCAGCAGCTTAGGGCGGGGGCGGTACGAGCAGTACTTC
TRBV9	NA	TRBJ2-6	NA	CASSAARGSGANVLTF	TGTGCCAGCAGCGCAGCCAGAGGTTCTGGGGCCAACGTCCTGACTTTC
TRBV6-5	NA	TRBJ1-4	NA	CASRDAYTPNEKLFF	TGTGCCAGCAGGGACGCCTATACCCCTAATGAAAAACTGTTTTTT
TRBV27	NA	TRBJ1-2	NA	CASSIRGQRGYGYTF	TGTGCCAGCAGTATACGAGGGCAAAGGGGCTATGGCTACACCTTC
TRBV27	NA	TRBJ2-7	NA	CASTPGYFQPYEQYF	TGTGCCAGCACCCCCGGCTACTTCCAACCCTACGAGCAGTACTTC
TRBV11-2	NA	TRBJ2-5	NA	CASSRTVGEETQYF	TGTGCCAGCAGCCGGACGGTCGGAGAAGAGACCCAGTACTTC
TRBV12-3/TRBV12-4	few	TRBJ2-1	NA	CASSFPPGRSDEQFF	TGTGCCAGCAGTTTCCCCCCGGGCAGGAGCGATGAGCAGTTCTTC
TRBV24-1	many	TRBJ2-2	TRBD1	CATSDPPGTGGDLNTGELFF	TGTGCCACCAGTGACCCCCCCGGGACAGGGGGCGACCTTAACACCGGGGAGCTGTTTTTT